This record looks at one T cell receptor beta chain sequence and its context. This clonotype was counted between two and nine times. The antigen this receptor binds is unknown. Base qualities are not at hand, and no much larger clone is one base apart. This record belongs to a study of T cell repertoires in cytomegalovirus infection (dated by TCRdb to about 2019). About the investigation overall: Donor HLA type was relevant to the analysis, because carriage of CMV infection together with the matching HLA type was indicated by public TCR beta signatures.

CDR1 and CDR2 were assigned from the germline V gene as SGHDN and FVKESK. V lost 6 bases and J lost 0 bases, and the count of bases not matched to a germline gene is 11. The CDR3 sequence holds 16 residues, the cysteine and phenylalanine included. Left in the record is the CDR3 DNA by itself, 48 bases read in frame from the first base. The paper's findings and limits, for the study overall: In both this cohort and an independent roughly 350-donor cohort, the cumulative frequency of public TCR beta family members distinguished carriers of CMV infection plus the relevant HLA type. The ex vivo response was dominated by HLA-C-restricted CMV-specific TCR beta clonotypes, and the single most frequent clonotype in two of eight donors was supplied by these HLA-C-restricted clonotypes.

The data were produced on an Illumina HiSeq 1500. TCRdb applied fastp at Q25 and MiXCR to the public reads, then kept only in-frame beta chains. Every CDR3 protein is listed once, alongside the most common genes and DNA of its rows. Here the sample has fewer than 550,000 distinct CDR3 sequences; roughly 31% occur a single time. The ten largest account for roughly an eighth of the sample. This TCR derives from a human donor in good health (CMV status not recorded). Some clones in this sample may be carry-over from other donors' samples. Sequenced input: PBMCs. Recombination joined TRBV14 with TRBJ2-7; 7 central bases correspond to TRBD1. This receptor has the CDR3 CASRPGRDSGSYEQYF. The DNA is TGTGCCAGCAGACCCGGCCGGGACAGTGGCTCCTACGAGCAGTACTTC.